This T cell receptor (beta chain) originates from a study of T-cell memory formation after mild COVID-19. Overall study: The two donors had largely donor-specific TCR clusters. Study-wide results and limits: There was a balanced CD4/CD8 profile in clones contracting day 15 to 85, and later expanders leaned CD4+.

This clonotype has more than one count but fewer than ten. Its specificity is unknown. CDR1 and CDR2 (germline): MGHRA, YSYEKL. The CDR3 is 14 amino acids. V dropped 6 bases and J dropped 8; count of bases not matched to a gene: 7. TCRdb reprocessed the 5' RACE reads via MiXCR and lists one record per CDR3 protein. The sample has about 400,000 distinct CDR3 sequences, 20% to 30% seen once. The sample taken for sequencing was PBMCs or a T cell subset sorted from them (not recorded which). V and J are TRBV4-1 and TRBJ1-6, with 7 positions matching TRBD1. The receptor was isolated from an adult woman who had mild COVID-19 (a few samples of this study predate the infection). Cell type and time point are not known. CDR3 coding DNA: TGCGCCAGCAGAATGACAGGGAGCGATTCACCCCTCCACTTT. It encodes CASRMTGSDSPLHF.